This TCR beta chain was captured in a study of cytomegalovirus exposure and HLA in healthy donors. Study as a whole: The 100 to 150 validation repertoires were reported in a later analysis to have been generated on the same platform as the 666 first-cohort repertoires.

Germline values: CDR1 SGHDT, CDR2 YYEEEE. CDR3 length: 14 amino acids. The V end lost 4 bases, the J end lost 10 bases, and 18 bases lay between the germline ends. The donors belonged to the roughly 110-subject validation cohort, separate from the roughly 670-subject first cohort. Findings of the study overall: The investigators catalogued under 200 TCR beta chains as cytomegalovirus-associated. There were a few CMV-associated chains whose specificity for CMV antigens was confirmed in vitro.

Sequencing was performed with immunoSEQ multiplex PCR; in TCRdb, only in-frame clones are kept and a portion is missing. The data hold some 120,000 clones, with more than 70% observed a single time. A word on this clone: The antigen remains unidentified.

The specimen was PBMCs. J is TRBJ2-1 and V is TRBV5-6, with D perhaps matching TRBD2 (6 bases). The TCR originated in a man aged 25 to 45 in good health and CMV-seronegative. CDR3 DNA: TGTGCCAGCAGCCGAGTCTTACTTCGGGGGGAGCAGTTCTTC. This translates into CASSRVLLRGEQFF.